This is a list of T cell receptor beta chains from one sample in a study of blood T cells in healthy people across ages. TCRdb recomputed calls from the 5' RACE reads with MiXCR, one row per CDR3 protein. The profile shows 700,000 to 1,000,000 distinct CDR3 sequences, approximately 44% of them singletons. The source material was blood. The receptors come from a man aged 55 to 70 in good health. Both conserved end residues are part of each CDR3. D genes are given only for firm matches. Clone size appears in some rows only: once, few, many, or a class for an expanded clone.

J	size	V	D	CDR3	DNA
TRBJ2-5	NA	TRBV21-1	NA	CASSKVRASGGSNEQYF	TGTGCCAGCAGCAAAGTTCGGGCTAGCGGGGGGTCCAATGAGCAGTACTTC
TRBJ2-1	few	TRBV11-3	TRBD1	CASSPRQGMDNEQFF	TGTGCCAGCAGCCCACGACAGGGGATGGACAATGAGCAGTTCTTC
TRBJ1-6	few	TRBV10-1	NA	CASSESRNSPLHF	TGCGCCAGCAGTGAGTCGCGGAATTCACCCCTCCACTTT
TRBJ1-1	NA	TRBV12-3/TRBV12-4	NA	CASSWDQVAFF	TGTGCCAGCAGTTGGGACCAGGTAGCTTTCTTT
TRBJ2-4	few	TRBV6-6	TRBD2	CASSPKGGQNIQYF	TGTGCCAGCAGTCCCAAGGGAGGGCAAAACATTCAGTACTTC
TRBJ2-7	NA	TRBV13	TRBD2	CASSFGGGAGRNEQYF	TGTGCCAGCAGCTTCGGCGGGGGGGCCGGACGCAATGAGCAGTACTTC
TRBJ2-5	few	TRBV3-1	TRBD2	CASSQDPWTSGRGETQYF	TGTGCCAGCAGCCAAGATCCGTGGACTAGCGGCCGTGGGGAGACCCAGTACTTC
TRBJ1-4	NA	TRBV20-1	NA	CSAREGGGANEKLFF	TGCAGTGCTAGAGAAGGTGGGGGAGCTAATGAAAAACTGTTTTTT
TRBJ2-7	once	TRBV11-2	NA	CASSLVGGPPDEQYF	TGTGCCAGCAGCTTAGTAGGGGGTCCTCCCGACGAGCAGTACTTC
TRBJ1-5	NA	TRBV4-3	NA	CASSQDRVRQPQHF	TGCGCCAGCAGCCAAGACAGGGTTCGCCAGCCCCAGCATTTT
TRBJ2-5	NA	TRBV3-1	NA	CASSQGSKGPERLGEETQYF	TGTGCCAGCAGCCAAGGATCAAAAGGTCCCGAGCGCCTTGGAGAAGAGACCCAGTACTTC
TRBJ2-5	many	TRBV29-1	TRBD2	CSVRTSGGGETQYF	TGCAGCGTTAGGACTAGCGGGGGCGGAGAGACCCAGTACTTC
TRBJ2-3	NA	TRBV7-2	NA	CASSSRISTGTQYF	TGTGCCAGCAGCTCCCGCATCAGCACAGGTACGCAGTATTTT
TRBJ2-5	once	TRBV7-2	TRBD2	CASRIHSGGAGETQYF	TGTGCCAGCAGAATCCATAGCGGGGGGGCCGGCGAGACCCAGTACTTC
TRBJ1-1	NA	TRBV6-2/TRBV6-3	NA	CASSVGRTTEAFF	TGTGCCAGCAGTGTTGGACGGACCACTGAAGCTTTCTTT
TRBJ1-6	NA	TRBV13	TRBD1	CASSTGQGADPVGSPLHF	TGTGCCAGCAGCACTGGACAGGGGGCGGACCCGGTCGGGTCACCCCTCCACTTT
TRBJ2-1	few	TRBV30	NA	CAWSVQATNEQFF	TGTGCCTGGAGTGTACAGGCGACGAATGAGCAGTTCTTC
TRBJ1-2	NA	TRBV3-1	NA	CASSQGTAANYGYTF	TGTGCCAGCAGCCAAGGAACAGCAGCTAACTATGGCTACACCTTC
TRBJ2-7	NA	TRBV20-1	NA	CSAMGGYGQYF	TGCAGTGCTATGGGGGGATATGGGCAGTACTTC
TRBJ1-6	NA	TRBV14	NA	CASSQETRWDNSPLHF	TGTGCCAGCAGCCAAGAGACCCGGTGGGATAATTCACCCCTCCACTTT
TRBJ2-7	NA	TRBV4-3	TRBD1	CASSQWTGFEQYF	TGCGCCAGCAGCCAATGGACAGGGTTCGAGCAGTACTTC
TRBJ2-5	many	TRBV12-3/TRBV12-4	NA	CASSPGQSQETQYF	TGTGCCAGCAGCCCAGGACAGAGCCAAGAGACCCAGTACTTC
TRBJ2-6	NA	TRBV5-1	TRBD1	CASSEGQASSGANVLTF	TGCGCCAGCAGCGAGGGACAGGCGAGCTCTGGGGCCAACGTCCTGACTTTC
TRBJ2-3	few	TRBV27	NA	CASLTRDPRADTQYF	TGTGCCAGCCTTACCCGGGACCCTCGGGCAGATACGCAGTATTTT
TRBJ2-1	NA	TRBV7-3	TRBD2	CASSLTGGTPGYNEQFF	TGTGCCAGCAGCTTAACGGGGGGGACTCCCGGGTACAATGAGCAGTTCTTC
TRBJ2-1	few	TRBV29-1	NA	CSVHSSTYNEQFF	TGCAGCGTCCACAGTTCCACCTACAATGAGCAGTTCTTC
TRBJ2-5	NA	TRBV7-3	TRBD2	CASSLIGGGAGTQYF	TGTGCCAGCAGCTTAATCGGCGGGGGGGCCGGGACCCAGTACTTC
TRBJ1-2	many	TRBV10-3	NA	CAISDRRVGNYGYTF	TGTGCCATCAGTGATAGGCGTGTAGGAAACTATGGCTACACCTTC
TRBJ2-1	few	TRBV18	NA	CASSPQGGGYNEQFF	TGTGCCAGCTCACCCCAAGGGGGAGGCTACAATGAGCAGTTCTTC
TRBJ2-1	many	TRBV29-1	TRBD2	CSVTSGVDNEQFF	TGCAGCGTAACTAGCGGGGTTGACAATGAGCAGTTCTTC
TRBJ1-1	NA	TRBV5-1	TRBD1	CASSLEQGARTEAFF	TGCGCCAGCAGCTTGGAACAGGGGGCGCGCACTGAAGCTTTCTTT
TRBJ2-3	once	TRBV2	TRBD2	CASSPGTRSADTQYF	TGTGCCAGCAGCCCCGGGACTAGGAGCGCAGATACGCAGTATTTT
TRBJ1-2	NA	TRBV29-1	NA	CSVPEPCGQGYGYTF	TGCAGCGTTCCCGAACCATGTGGGCAGGGGTATGGCTACACCTTC
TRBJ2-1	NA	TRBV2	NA	CASSDGRGYRNEQFF	TGTGCCAGCAGTGATGGCAGGGGCTATCGGAATGAGCAGTTCTTC
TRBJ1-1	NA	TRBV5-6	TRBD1	CASSALIGTGNTEAFF	TGTGCCAGCAGCGCCTTAATCGGGACAGGGAACACTGAAGCTTTCTTT
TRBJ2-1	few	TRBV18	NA	CASSPPPGNNNEQFF	TGTGCCAGCTCACCTCCTCCCGGGAATAACAATGAGCAGTTCTTC